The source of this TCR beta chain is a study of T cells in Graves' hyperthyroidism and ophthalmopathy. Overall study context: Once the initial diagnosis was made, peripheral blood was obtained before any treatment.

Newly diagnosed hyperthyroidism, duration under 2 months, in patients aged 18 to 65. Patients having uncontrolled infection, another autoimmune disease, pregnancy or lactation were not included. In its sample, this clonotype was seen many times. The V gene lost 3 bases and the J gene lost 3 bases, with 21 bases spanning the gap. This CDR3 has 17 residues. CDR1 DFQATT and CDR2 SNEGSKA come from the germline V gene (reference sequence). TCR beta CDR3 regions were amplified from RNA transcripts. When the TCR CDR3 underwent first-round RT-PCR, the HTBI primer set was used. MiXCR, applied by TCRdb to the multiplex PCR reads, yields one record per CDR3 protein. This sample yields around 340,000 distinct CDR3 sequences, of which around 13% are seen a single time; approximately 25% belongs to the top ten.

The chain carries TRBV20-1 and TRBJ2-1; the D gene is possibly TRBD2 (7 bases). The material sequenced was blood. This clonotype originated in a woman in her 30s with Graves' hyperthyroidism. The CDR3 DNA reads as TGCAGTGCTAGGAGGGGGGGAATGGCGGGTCGCTACAATGAGCAGTTCTTC. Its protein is CSARRGGMAGRYNEQFF.